This entry lists 8 T cell receptor beta chains sequenced from one sample in a study of cytomegalovirus exposure and HLA in healthy donors. The PCR contained 60 Vbeta and 13 Jbeta primers. Data came from immunoSEQ multiplex PCR; TCRdb stores just in-frame clones and leaves some out. The sample lists roughly 73,000 clones, 60% to 75% occurring once. The specimen sequenced was PBMCs. Receptors originate from a man aged 65 to 79 in good health and CMV-seronegative.

This chain uses TRBV5-1 with TRBJ1-2; D ambiguous. The CDR3 covers 13 residues. Per germline, CDR1 SGHRS and CDR2 YFSETQ. V was pared by 1 base and J by 0 bases, with 4 bases between. The CDR3, as DNA: TGCGCCAGCAGCTTGTATGCTAACTATGGCTACACCTTC. Protein: CASSLYANYGYTF.

V gene TRBV30 combines with J gene TRBJ1-2; D possibly corresponds to TRBD1 (5 bases). Trimming stripped 2 bases from V and 4 bases from J, with 8 bases between. CDR1 is GTSNPN, CDR2 SVGIG, per germline (reference sequence). The CDR3 spans 12 residues. In DNA, the CDR3 is TGTGCCTGGAGTACAGGTTCCTATGGCTACACCTTC. Its protein product is CAWSTGSYGYTF.

The chain employs TRBV5-1 and TRBJ1-2, with TRBD1 matching 8 bases. This CDR3 contains 13 residues. V was clipped by 4 bases and J by 8 bases; unmatched bases: 7. The germline V gene encodes CDR1 SGHRS and CDR2 YFSETQ. CDR3 bases: TGCGCCAGCAGCCCCGGACAGGGCCGGGGCTACACCTTC. It codes for CASSPGQGRGYTF.

V usage is TRBV7-2 and J usage is TRBJ2-2; 7 positions agree with TRBD2. After removal of 5 bases from V and 2 bases from J, the junction contained 8 bases not matched to a gene. This CDR3 comprises 16 residues. Germline CDR1 is SGHTA and CDR2 is FQGNSA. In DNA, the CDR3 is TGTGCCAGCAGCCCGCGGGACTATCCTAACACCGGGGAGCTGTTTTTT. Translation: CASSPRDYPNTGELFF.

In DNA, the CDR3 is TGTGCCAGCTCACCACGGCGGGGACAGGTGTCTTACGAGCAGTACTTC. This translates into CASSPRRGQVSYEQYF. The chain joins TRBV18 to TRBJ2-7, with 8 bases identical to TRBD1. The V gene end was trimmed by 1 base and the J gene end by 4 bases; junction bases not matched to a gene: 9. This CDR3 spans 16 amino acids. CDR1 is KGHSH and CDR2 is LQKENI in the germline V gene.

The chain links TRBV28 to TRBJ1-2; a weak D match, TRBD1 (6 bases). The ends were cut back, 7 bases at V and 4 bases at J, with 19 bases in the middle. Germline V lookup: CDR1 MDHEN, CDR2 SYDVKM. This CDR3 has 15 residues. This chain's CDR3 is CASTGEGGRPYGYTF. In DNA, the CDR3 is TGTGCCAGCACGGGGGAGGGGGGGCGCCCCTATGGCTACACCTTC.

As concerns this clone: Other DNA sequences in the sample encode the same CDR3. CDR3 loop: CASSPRLAGGEETQYF. The CDR3 nucleotides read TGTGCCAGCAGTCCAAGACTGGCGGGAGGGGAGGAGACCCAGTACTTC. The rearrangement joins TRBV27 to TRBJ2-5; 9 nucleotides match TRBD2. CDR3 size: 16 residues. Germline CDR1 and CDR2: MNHEY and SMNVEV (reference sequence). V gave up 5 bases and J gave up 5 bases; unmatched junction bases: 12.

The genes are TRBV5-4 and TRBJ1-1, with 7 bases matching TRBD1. The V gene's germline CDR1 is SGHNT and CDR2 YYREEE (reference sequence). V was clipped by 5 bases and J by 4 bases; unmatched bases: 8. The CDR3 length is 14 residues. In DNA, the CDR3 is TGTGCCAGCAGTACTCAGGGGGATCGCACTGAAGCTTTCTTT. Translation gives CASSTQGDRTEAFF.